This T cell receptor (beta chain) was identified during a study of blood T cell repertoires in COVID-19. Overall study: Spain, Italy and the United States supplied samples that represented acute and convalescent COVID-19.

This clone appeared once. CDR3 length equals 15 residues. V was pared by 2 bases and J by 1 base, with 10 bases between. Germline V gene lookup returns CDR1 SGDLS and CDR2 YYNGEE. As processed by the authors: Reference gene primer amplification gave nucleated cell count estimates. Clones were read by immunoSEQ multiplex PCR, and TCRdb kept only the in-frame ones, dropping some. V and J calls and clone size are as listed in that table; D and trimming were resolved from the DNA. The profile covers some 130,000 clones, with 75% to 90% appearing a single time and roughly 18% taken by the ten largest. Input material: peripheral blood. The source is a man in his forties or fifties with active or convalescent COVID-19. The chain combines TRBV9 with TRBJ2-1; a weak D match, TRBD1 (6 bases). For the CDR3, the DNA is TGTGCCAGCAGCGTTACAGGGAATTCCTACAATGAGCAGTTCTTC. This gives the protein CASSVTGNSYNEQFF.